This passage covers 3 T cell receptor beta chains from one sample sequenced in a study of T cell repertoires in cytomegalovirus infection. TCRdb reprocessed the reads with MiXCR, giving one entry per CDR3 protein. The sample has more than 150,000 distinct CDR3 sequences, roughly 19% seen once. Sample: PBMCs. These receptors were collected from a human donor in good health (CMV status not recorded). Some clones in this sample may be carry-over from other donors' samples.

This chain connects TRBV4-1 to TRBJ2-7; tentative D call: TRBD1 (6 bases). Germline loops: CDR1 MGHRA, CDR2 YSYEKL. V gave up 0 bases and J gave up 7 bases, with 10 bases separating them. CDR3 size: 13 residues. This CDR3 is CASSQDWGQEQYF. The CDR3, as DNA: TGCGCCAGCAGCCAAGATTGGGGGCAAGAGCAGTACTTC.

The chain has TRBV5-4 and TRBJ2-1; D not certain. Germline CDR1 SGHNT, CDR2 YYREEE (reference sequence). The V gene lost 0 bases and the J gene lost 5 bases, with 15 bases spanning the gap. The CDR3 length is 16 residues. The CDR3 DNA is TGTGCCAGCAGCTTGGAAGTAAGTGAGGAGAACAATGAGCAGTTCTTC. Translation: CASSLEVSEENNEQFF.

The genes are TRBV6-2 or TRBV6-3 and TRBJ1-1, with a possible D match to TRBD1 (6 bases). Trimming removed 8 bases from V and 9 bases from J, with 19 bases in between. From germline, CDR1 is MNHEY and CDR2 SVGEGT. This CDR3 is 13 amino acids long. As DNA, the CDR3 is TGTGCCAGCGGAAGCGGGACACAAGTTAAAGCTTTCTTT. Translated, it gives CASGSGTQVKAFF.